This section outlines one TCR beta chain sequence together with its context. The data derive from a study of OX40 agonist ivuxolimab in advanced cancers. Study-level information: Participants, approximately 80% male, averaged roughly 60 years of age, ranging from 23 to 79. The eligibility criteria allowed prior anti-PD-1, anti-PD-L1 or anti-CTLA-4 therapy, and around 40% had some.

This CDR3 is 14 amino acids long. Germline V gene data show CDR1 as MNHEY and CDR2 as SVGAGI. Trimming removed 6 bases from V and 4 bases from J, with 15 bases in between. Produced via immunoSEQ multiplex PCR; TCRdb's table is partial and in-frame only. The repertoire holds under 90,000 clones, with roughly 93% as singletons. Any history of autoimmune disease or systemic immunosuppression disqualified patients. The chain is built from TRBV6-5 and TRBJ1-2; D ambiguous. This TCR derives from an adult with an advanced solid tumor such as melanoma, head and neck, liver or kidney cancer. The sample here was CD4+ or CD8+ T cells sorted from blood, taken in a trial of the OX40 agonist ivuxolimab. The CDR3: CASRPERVGYGYTF. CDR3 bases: TGTGCCAGCAGACCGGAAAGGGTAGGCTATGGCTACACCTTC.